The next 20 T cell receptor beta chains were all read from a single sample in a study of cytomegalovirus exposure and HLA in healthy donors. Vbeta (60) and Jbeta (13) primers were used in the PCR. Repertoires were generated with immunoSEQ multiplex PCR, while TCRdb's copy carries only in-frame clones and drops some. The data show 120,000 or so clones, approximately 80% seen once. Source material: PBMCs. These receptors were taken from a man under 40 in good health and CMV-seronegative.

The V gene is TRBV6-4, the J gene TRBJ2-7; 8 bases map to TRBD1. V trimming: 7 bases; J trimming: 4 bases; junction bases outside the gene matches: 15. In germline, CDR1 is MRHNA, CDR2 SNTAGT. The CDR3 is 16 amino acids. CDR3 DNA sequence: TGTGCCAGCACCCTATCCAGAACAGGGGGGAGGTACGAGCAGTACTTC. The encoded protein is CASTLSRTGGRYEQYF.

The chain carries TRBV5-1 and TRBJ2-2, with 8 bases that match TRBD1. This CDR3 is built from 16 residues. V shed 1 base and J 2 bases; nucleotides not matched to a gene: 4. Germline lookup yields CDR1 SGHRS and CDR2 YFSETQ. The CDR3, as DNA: TGCGCCAGCAGCTTGCTGGCAGGGGGCAACACCGGGGAGCTGTTTTTT. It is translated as CASSLLAGGNTGELFF.

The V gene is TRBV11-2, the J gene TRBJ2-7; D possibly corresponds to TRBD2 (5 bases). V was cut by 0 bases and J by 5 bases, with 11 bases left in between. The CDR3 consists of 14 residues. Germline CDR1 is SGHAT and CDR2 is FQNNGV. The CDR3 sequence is CASSLEPSNHEQYF. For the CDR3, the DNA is TGTGCCAGCAGCTTAGAGCCTAGCAACCACGAGCAGTACTTC.

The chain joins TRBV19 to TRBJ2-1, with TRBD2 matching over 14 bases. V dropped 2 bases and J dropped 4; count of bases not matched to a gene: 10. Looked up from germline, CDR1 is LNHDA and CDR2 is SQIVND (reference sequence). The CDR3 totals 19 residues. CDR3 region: CASSIRTGTSGGSYNEQFF. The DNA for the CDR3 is TGTGCCAGTAGTATAAGAACCGGGACTAGCGGGGGATCTTACAATGAGCAGTTCTTC.

The CDR3 DNA follows: TGTGCCAGCAACTCGGACAGCTCTGGGGTTTACGAGCAGTACTTC. Protein: CASNSDSSGVYEQYF. V is TRBV7-9 and J is TRBJ2-7; maybe TRBD1 (6 bases). There are 15 residues in the CDR3. Looked up from germline, CDR1 is SEHNR and CDR2 is FQNEAQ (reference sequence). V was trimmed by 7 bases and J by 4 bases, leaving 20 bases between them.

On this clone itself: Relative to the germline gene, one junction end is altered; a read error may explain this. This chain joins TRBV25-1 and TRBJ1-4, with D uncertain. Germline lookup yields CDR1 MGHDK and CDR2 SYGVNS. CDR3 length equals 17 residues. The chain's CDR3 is CAGSEMTDWGTNEKLFF. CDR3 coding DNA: TGTGCCGGCAGTGAAATGACGGACTGGGGAACTAATGAAAAACTGTTTTTT.

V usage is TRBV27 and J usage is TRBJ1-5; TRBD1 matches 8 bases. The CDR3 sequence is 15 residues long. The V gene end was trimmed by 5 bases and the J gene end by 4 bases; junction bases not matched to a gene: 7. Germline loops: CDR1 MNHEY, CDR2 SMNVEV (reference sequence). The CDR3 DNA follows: TGTGCCAGCAGTCCGAGCCAGGGGGCGAATCAGCCCCAGCATTTT. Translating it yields CASSPSQGANQPQHF.

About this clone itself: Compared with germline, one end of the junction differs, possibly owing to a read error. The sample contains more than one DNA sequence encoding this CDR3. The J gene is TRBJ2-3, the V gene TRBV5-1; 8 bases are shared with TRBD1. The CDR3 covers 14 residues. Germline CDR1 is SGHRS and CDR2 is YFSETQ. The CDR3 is CASSHRQGTDTQYF. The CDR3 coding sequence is TGCGCCAGCAGCCACCGACAGGGGACAGATACACAGTATTTT. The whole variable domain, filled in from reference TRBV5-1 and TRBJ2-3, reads KAGVTQTPRYLIKTRGQQVTLSCSPISGHRSVSWYQQTPGQGLQFLFEYFSETQRNKGNFPGRFSGRQFSNSRSEMNVSTLELGDSALYLCASSHRQGTDTQYFGPGTRLTVL.

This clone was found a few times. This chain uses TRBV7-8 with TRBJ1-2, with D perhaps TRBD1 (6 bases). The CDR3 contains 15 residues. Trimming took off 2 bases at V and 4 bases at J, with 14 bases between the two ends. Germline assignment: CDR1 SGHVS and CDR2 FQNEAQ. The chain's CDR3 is CASSLRPGHLYGYTF. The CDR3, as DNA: TGTGCCAGCAGCTTACGTCCGGGACACCTCTATGGCTACACCTTC.

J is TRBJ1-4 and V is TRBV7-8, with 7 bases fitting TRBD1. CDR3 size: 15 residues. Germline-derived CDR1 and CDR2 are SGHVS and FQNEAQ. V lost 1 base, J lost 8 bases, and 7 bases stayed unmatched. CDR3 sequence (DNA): TGTGCCAGCAGCTTAGGGGGGACAGAAAGAGAAAAACTGTTTTTT. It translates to CASSLGGTEREKLFF.

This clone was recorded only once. The CDR3 is CASINLNSGAGELFF. The CDR3 nucleotides read TGTGCCAGCATCAACCTGAATAGCGGGGCCGGGGAGCTGTTTTTT. The rearrangement links TRBV11-2 to TRBJ2-2; 8 bases are shared with TRBD2. The CDR3 contains 15 residues. Germline V gives CDR1 SGHAT, CDR2 FQNNGV. The junction had 10 bases not matched to a gene; V was cut back by 7 bases and J by 6 bases.

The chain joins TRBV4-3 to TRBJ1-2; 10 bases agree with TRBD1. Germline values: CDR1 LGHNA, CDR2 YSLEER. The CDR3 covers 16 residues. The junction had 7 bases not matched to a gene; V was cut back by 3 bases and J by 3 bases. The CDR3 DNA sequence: TGCGCCAGCAGCCACTCCGGGACAGGGGAGCACTATGGCTACACCTTC. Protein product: CASSHSGTGEHYGYTF.

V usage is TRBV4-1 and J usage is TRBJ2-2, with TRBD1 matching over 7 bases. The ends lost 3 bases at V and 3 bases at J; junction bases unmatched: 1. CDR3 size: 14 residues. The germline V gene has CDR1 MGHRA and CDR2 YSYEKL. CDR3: CASSHTGDTGELFF. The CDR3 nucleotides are TGCGCCAGCAGCCATACAGGGGACACCGGGGAGCTGTTTTTT.

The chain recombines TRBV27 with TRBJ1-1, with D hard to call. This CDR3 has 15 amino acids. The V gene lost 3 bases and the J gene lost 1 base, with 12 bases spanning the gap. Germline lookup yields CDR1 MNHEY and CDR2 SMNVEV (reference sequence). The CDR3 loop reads CASSFSYSGNTEAFF. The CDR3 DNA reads TGTGCCAGCAGTTTTAGCTATTCGGGGAACACTGAAGCTTTCTTT.

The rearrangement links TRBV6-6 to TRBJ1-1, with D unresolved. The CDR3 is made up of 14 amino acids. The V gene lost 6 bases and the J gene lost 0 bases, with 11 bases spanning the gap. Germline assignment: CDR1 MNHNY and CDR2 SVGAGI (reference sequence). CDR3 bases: TGTGCCAGCAGAACGACGGAGATGAACACTGAAGCTTTCTTT. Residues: CASRTTEMNTEAFF.

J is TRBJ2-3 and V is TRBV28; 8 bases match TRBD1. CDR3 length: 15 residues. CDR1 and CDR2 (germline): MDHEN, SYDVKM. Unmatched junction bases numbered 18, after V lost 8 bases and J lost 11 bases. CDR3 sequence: CASDTGQDIRFGQYF. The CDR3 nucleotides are TGTGCCAGCGACACGGGACAGGATATACGTTTTGGGCAGTATTTT.

Written as DNA, the CDR3 is TGTGCCAGTAGTAGGACGACAGGGGCTAATCAGCCCCAGCATTTT. Protein sequence: CASSRTTGANQPQHF. This chain uses TRBV19 with TRBJ1-5; 8 bases align to TRBD1. The J segment lost 4 bases and the V segment lost 4 bases, leaving 6 bases of the junction unmatched. CDR3 length: 15 residues. Germline V gene sequence: CDR1 LNHDA, CDR2 SQIVND (reference sequence).

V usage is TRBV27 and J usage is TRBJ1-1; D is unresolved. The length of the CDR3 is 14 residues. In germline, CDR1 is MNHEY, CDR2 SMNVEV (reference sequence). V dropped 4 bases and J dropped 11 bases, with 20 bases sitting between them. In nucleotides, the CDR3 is TGTGCCAGCAGTTCTGGACTCCCACTGATATTGGCTTTCTTT. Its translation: CASSSGLPLILAFF.

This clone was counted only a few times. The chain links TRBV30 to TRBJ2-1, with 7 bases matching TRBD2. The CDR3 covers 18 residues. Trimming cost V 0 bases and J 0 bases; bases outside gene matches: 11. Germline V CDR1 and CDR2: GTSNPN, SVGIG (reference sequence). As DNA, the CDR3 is TGTGCCTGGAGTGTACGATGGGGGGGGATTAGCTCCTACAATGAGCAGTTCTTC. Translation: CAWSVRWGGISSYNEQFF.

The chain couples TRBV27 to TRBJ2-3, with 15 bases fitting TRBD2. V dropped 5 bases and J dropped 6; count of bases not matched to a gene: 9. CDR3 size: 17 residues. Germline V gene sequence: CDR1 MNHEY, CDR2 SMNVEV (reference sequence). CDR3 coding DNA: TGTGCCAGCAGTACGGGACTAGCGGGAGGTCCTGCTGATACGCAGTATTTT. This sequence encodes CASSTGLAGGPADTQYF.